One sample yielded the 22 T cell receptor beta chains listed below, sequenced in a study of T cell responses to AZD1222 COVID-19 vaccine. The method was immunoSEQ multiplex PCR; TCRdb's version includes in-frame clones alone and lacks a portion of them. The table records fewer than 150,000 clones, around 87% of them present only once. The specimen was peripheral blood, collected on day 0 of AZD1222 vaccination. The receptor source for this set is an adult in good health.

This clone occurred once. The rearrangement links TRBV7-2 to TRBJ2-3; D not certain. V was clipped by 1 base and J by 3 bases, with 8 bases between them. This CDR3 comprises 14 residues. The germline gives CDR1 SGHTA, CDR2 FQGNSA. The CDR3 DNA reads TGTGCCAGCAGCTTAGTCATTGGGACAGATACGCAGTATTTT. It is translated as CASSLVIGTDTQYF.

The chain joins TRBV19 to TRBJ2-2, with D possibly TRBD2 on 6 matching bases. The CDR3 covers 13 residues. CDR1 is LNHDA and CDR2 is SQIVND in the germline V gene (reference sequence). V was pared by 7 bases and J by 1 base, with 7 bases between. The CDR3 DNA reads TGTGCCAGTACCGGGGGGAACACCGGGGAGCTGTTTTTT. Translation: CASTGGNTGELFF.

This clone was detected a few times. The chain employs TRBV4-1 and TRBJ1-6; the D gene is possibly TRBD1 (6 bases). Germline V CDR1 and CDR2: MGHRA, YSYEKL. Trimming cost V 1 base and J 10 bases, with 11 bases left between them. The CDR3 spans 14 residues. The CDR3 coding sequence is TGCGCCAGCAGCCAAGGTGGGGGCGGCTCACCCCTCCACTTT. It specifies CASSQGGGGSPLHF.

V is TRBV7-8 and J is TRBJ2-3; D may be TRBD2 (5 bases). V lost 5 bases to trimming and J lost 0 bases, with 12 bases between them. Germline V CDR1 and CDR2: SGHVS, FQNEAQ. This CDR3 spans 15 amino acids. CDR3 bases: TGTGCCAGCAGCCCCGAAGAGCGGAGCACAGATACGCAGTATTTT. Encoded protein: CASSPEERSTDTQYF.

The gene calls are TRBV16 and TRBJ2-2; D remains ambiguous. Germline V lookup: CDR1 KGHSY, CDR2 FQNENV. Deletions cut 2 bases from V and 6 bases from J, with 7 bases between. CDR3 size: 13 residues. Written as DNA, the CDR3 is TGTGCCAGCAGCCAAGGTCTATCCGGGGAGCTGTTTTTT. Translating gives CASSQGLSGELFF.

This chain links TRBV10-3 with TRBJ2-7; unclear D gene. The germline V gene encodes CDR1 ENHRY and CDR2 SYGVKD. V lost 10 bases to trimming and J lost 3 bases, with 19 bases between them. The CDR3 sequence is 14 residues long. CDR3 sequence (DNA): TGTGCCACAGCCGGCGGCGGCCGATACTACGAGCAGTACTTC. This encodes CATAGGGRYYEQYF.

The CDR3 loop reads CATSNRDRNYGYTF. The CDR3 nucleotides are TGTGCCACCAGCAACAGGGACAGAAACTATGGCTACACCTTC. This chain joins TRBV15 and TRBJ1-2, with 7 positions matching TRBD1. Germline CDR1 is LNHNV and CDR2 is YYDKDF (reference sequence). The CDR3 contains 14 residues. V trimming: 4 bases; J trimming: 2 bases; junction bases outside the gene matches: 4. Full variable domain (rest looked up from reference TRBV15 and TRBJ1-2): DAMVIQNPRYQVTQFGKPVTLSCSQTLNHNVMYWYQQKSSQAPKLLFHYYDKDFNNEADTPDNFQSRRPNTSFCFLDIRSPGLGDTAMYLCATSNRDRNYGYTFGSGTRLTVV.

CDR3 nucleotide sequence: TGTGCCAGCAGTAAGACTAGCGGGGGGCCCTTCAATGAGCAGTTCTTC. As protein: CASSKTSGGPFNEQFF. This chain uses TRBV11-3 with TRBJ2-1; TRBD2 agrees at 13 bases. Germline trimming cut 6 bases from V and 6 bases from J; bases unmatched to any gene: 8. Germline loops: CDR1 SGHNT, CDR2 YENEEA. The CDR3 covers 16 residues.

The V call is TRBV5-1, the J call TRBJ2-1; D may be TRBD2 (6 bases). Germline V CDR1 and CDR2: SGHRS, YFSETQ. CDR3 length: 12 residues. Trimming removed 5 bases at V and 7 bases at J, with 10 bases between. CDR3 nucleotide sequence: TGCGCCAGCAGAAGGGCGGGGAATGAGCAGTTCTTC. Protein sequence: CASRRAGNEQFF.

V is TRBV6-5 and J is TRBJ1-2; D unclear. CDR1 and CDR2 from the germline V gene are MNHEY and SVGAGI. V was cut by 8 bases and J by 4 bases, with 17 bases left in between. There are 14 residues in the CDR3. The CDR3 loop is CASVALLGGYGYTF. DNA of the CDR3: TGTGCCAGCGTAGCCCTTTTAGGCGGCTATGGCTACACCTTC.

The chain links TRBV6-4 to TRBJ2-5; TRBD1 might be the D (7 bases). CDR1 MRHNA and CDR2 SNTAGT come from the germline V gene. The CDR3 spans 20 residues. With 4 bases removed from V and 1 base from J, the gap between germline ends came to 28 bases. CDR3 amino acids: CASSGGQKIRRGELQETQYF. CDR3 sequence (DNA): TGTGCCAGCAGTGGGGGACAGAAAATCCGGCGGGGAGAACTCCAAGAGACCCAGTACTTC.

V is TRBV4-2 and J is TRBJ1-1; no clear D. The ends were cut back, 0 bases at V and 6 bases at J, with 17 bases in the middle. This CDR3 is built from 16 residues. Germline V gene sequence: CDR1 LGHNA, CDR2 YNFKEQ. CDR3 sequence reads: CASSQDGSERMSEAFF. The CDR3 DNA reads TGTGCCAGCAGCCAAGATGGGTCGGAACGGATGTCTGAAGCTTTCTTT.

There are a few counts of this clone. The chain employs TRBV6-2 or TRBV6-3 and TRBJ1-5, with 12 positions matching TRBD1. Losses at the gene ends were 4 bases for V and 0 bases for J; bases not matched to a gene: 16. This CDR3 region has 21 residues. Germline CDR1 MNHEY, CDR2 SVGEGT. CDR3 nucleotide sequence: TGTGCCAGCAGTTCGCTACGGACCGGGACAGGGGGCCGAATTAGCAATCAGCCCCAGCATTTT. Translating it yields CASSSLRTGTGGRISNQPQHF.

The chain joins TRBV6-6 to TRBJ2-1; D might be TRBD2 (6 bases). Per germline, CDR1 MNHNY and CDR2 SVGAGI (reference sequence). The CDR3 extends over 14 amino acids. Trimming pared 2 bases from V and 10 bases from J, leaving 15 bases between. Written as DNA, the CDR3 is TGTGCCAGCAGTTACGTGGGACTTTCGGGCGAGCAGTTCTTC. Translating gives CASSYVGLSGEQFF.

J is TRBJ1-3 and V is TRBV7-6; TRBD1 might be the D (5 bases). In germline, CDR1 is SGHVS, CDR2 FNYEAQ. V lost 5 bases, J lost 4 bases, and 15 bases lay in between. The CDR3 is made up of 15 amino acids. This chain's CDR3 is CASSPTGGEGNTIYF. The DNA for the CDR3 is TGTGCCAGCAGCCCAACCGGGGGAGAAGGAAACACCATATATTTT.

The chain is built from TRBV19 and TRBJ2-1, with 8 positions matching TRBD1. V shed 3 bases, J shed 6 bases, and the junction held 1 base outside the gene matches. Germline values: CDR1 LNHDA, CDR2 SQIVND (reference sequence). This CDR3 is 13 amino acids long. CDR3 nucleotide sequence: TGTGCCAGTAGTATCACAGGGGGCAATGAGCAGTTCTTC. Amino acids: CASSITGGNEQFF.

V gene TRBV5-6 combines with J gene TRBJ2-3; D is possibly TRBD1 (6 bases). Germline-derived CDR1 and CDR2 are SGHDT and YYEEEE. The CDR3 consists of 12 residues. V was trimmed by 4 bases and J by 8 bases, leaving 11 bases between them. CDR3: CASSLYRATQYF. CDR3 nucleotide sequence: TGTGCCAGCAGCCTCTACAGGGCTACGCAGTATTTT.

The chain has TRBV5-6 and TRBJ1-1, with 9 bases that match TRBD1. This CDR3 spans 16 amino acids. V shed 2 bases, J shed 1 base, and the junction held 6 bases outside the gene matches. Germline CDR1 reads SGHDT; CDR2 reads YYEEEE. CDR3 loop: CASSLLQGATNTEAFF. The CDR3 nucleotides read TGTGCCAGCAGCTTATTACAGGGGGCCACGAACACTGAAGCTTTCTTT.

The chain recombines TRBV21-1 with TRBJ1-3; the table's D call TRBD1 went unverified against the DNA. TRBV21-1 is tagged as a pseudogene. There are 14 residues in the CDR3. CDR3 DNA: TGTGCCAGCAGCGGACAGGGGTTCGGAAACACCATATATTTT. This translates into CASSGQGFGNTIYF.

This chain links TRBV6-5 with TRBJ1-1, with 7 bases matching TRBD1. The length of the CDR3 is 14 residues. The trim removed 5 bases at V and 5 bases at J, leaving 8 bases unmatched. Germline lookup yields CDR1 MNHEY and CDR2 SVGAGI. Here the CDR3 reads CASSRTGVGTEAFF. For the CDR3, the DNA is TGTGCCAGCAGTCGTACAGGGGTGGGAACTGAAGCTTTCTTT.

The V gene is TRBV19, the J gene TRBJ1-1; D unresolved. The CDR3 extends over 15 amino acids. CDR1 is LNHDA and CDR2 is SQIVND in the germline V gene (reference sequence). Trimming removed 6 bases at V and 1 base at J, with 15 bases between. For the CDR3, the DNA is TGTGCCAGTAGCCCAGTTGACTTGGGGAACACTGAAGCTTTCTTT. This codes for CASSPVDLGNTEAFF. Complete variable domain (other parts from reference TRBV19 and TRBJ1-1): DGGITQSPKYLFRKEGQNVTLSCEQNLNHDAMYWYRQDPGQGLRLIYYSQIVNDFQKGDIAEGYSVSREKKESFPLTVTSAQKNPTAFYLCASSPVDLGNTEAFFGQGTRLTVV.

The chain combines TRBV19 with TRBJ2-7; TRBD2 might be the D (6 bases). The CDR3 length is 15 residues. Germline V CDR1 and CDR2: LNHDA, SQIVND (reference sequence). Trimming took off 1 base at V and 4 bases at J, with 14 bases between the two ends. The CDR3 loop is CASSIGSGSFYEQYF. The DNA for the CDR3 is TGTGCCAGTAGTATAGGAAGCGGGTCATTTTACGAGCAGTACTTC.